This T cell receptor (beta chain) was identified in a study of CD8+ T cells in alopecia areata. Across the study: A 6-month period off drug followed tofacitinib, which lasted 6 to 18 months.

TCR sequencing used cDNA made by reverse transcription of extracted RNA. Libraries were prepared by immunoSEQ multiplex PCR; TCRdb keeps only in-frame clonotypes and omits some of them. The sample lists 150,000 or so clones, 65% occurring once. This clone was counted a few times. Its target is unknown. The CDR3 consists of 14 residues. Looked up from germline, CDR1 is SNHLY and CDR2 is FYNNEI. General observations from the study: Tofacitinib significantly brought down scalp clonality and expanded CD8+ clones among top 100. Clonality in lesional scalp, especially alopecia totalis/universalis, exceeded that of normal scalp.

The treatment is: oral pan-JAK inhibitor, 5-10 mg twice daily. The TCR was taken from a human donor with alopecia areata. The sample here was CD4+ T cells sorted from blood, taken at week 4, from a patient treated with tofacitinib. The chain employs TRBV2 and TRBJ2-5; D may correspond to TRBD1 or TRBD2 (5 bases each). The DNA end is a closer match to TRBJ2-7, so the J assignment may be wrong. This CDR3 reads CASSQRDHSYEQYF. The CDR3 region has the DNA TGTGCCAGCAGTCAAAGGGACCACTCCTACGAGCAGTACTTC.